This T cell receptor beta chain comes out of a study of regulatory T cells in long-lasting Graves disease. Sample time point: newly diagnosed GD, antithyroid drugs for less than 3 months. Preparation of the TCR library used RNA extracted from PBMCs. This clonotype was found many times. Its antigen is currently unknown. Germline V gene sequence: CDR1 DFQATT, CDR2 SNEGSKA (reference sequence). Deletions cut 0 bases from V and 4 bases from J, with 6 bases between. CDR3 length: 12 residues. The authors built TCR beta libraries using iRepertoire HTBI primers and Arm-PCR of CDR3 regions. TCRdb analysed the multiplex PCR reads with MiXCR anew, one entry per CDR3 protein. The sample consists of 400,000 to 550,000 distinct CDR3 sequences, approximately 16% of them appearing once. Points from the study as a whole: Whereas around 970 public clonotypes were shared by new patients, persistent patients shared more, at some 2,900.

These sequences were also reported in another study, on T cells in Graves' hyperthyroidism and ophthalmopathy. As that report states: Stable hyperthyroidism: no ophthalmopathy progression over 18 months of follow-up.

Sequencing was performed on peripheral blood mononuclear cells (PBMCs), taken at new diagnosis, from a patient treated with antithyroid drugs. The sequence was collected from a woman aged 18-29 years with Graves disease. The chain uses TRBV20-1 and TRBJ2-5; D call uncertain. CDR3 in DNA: TGCAGTGCTAGAGATCCCGGAGAGACCCAGTACTTC. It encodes CSARDPGETQYF.